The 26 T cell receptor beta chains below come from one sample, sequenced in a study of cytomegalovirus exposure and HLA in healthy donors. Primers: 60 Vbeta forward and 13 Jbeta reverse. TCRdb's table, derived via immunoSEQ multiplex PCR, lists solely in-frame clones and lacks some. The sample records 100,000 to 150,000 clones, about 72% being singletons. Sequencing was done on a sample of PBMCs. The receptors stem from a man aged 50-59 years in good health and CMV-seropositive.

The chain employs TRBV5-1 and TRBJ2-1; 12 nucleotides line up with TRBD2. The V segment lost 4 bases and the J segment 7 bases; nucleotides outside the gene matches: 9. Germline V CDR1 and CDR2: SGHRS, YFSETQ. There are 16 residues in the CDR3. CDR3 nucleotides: TGCGCCAGCAGCCCCCGGACTAGCGGGATAGTAAATGAGCAGTTCTTC. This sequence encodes CASSPRTSGIVNEQFF. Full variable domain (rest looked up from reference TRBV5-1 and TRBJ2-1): KAGVTQTPRYLIKTRGQQVTLSCSPISGHRSVSWYQQTPGQGLQFLFEYFSETQRNKGNFPGRFSGRQFSNSRSEMNVSTLELGDSALYLCASSPRTSGIVNEQFFGPGTRLTVL.

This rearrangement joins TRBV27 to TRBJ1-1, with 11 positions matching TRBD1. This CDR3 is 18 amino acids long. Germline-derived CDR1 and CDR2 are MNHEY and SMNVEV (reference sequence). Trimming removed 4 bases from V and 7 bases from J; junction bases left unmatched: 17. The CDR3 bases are TGTGCCAGCAGTTCGAAGGGCCGGGACAGGGGGTTTATGGGTGAAGCTTTCTTT. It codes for CASSSKGRDRGFMGEAFF.

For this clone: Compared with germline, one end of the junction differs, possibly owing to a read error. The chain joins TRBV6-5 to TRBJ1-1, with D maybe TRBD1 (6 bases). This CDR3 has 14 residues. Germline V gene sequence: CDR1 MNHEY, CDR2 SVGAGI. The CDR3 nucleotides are TGTGCCAGCAGGACCACAGGGCGAAACACTGAAGCTCTCTTT. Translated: CASRTTGRNTEALF.

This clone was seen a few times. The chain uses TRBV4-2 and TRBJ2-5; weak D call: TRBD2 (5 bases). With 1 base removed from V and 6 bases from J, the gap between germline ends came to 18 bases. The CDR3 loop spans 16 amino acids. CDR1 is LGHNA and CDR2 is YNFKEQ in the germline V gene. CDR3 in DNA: TGTGCCAGCAGCCAAGGAGAGGGCCAAGCGGCGCAGACCCAGTACTTC. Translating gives CASSQGEGQAAQTQYF.

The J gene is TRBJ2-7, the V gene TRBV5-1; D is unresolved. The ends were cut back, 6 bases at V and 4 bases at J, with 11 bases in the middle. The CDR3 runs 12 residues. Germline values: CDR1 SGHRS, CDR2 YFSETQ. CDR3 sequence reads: CASNHAEYEQYF. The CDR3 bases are TGCGCCAGCAACCACGCGGAGTACGAGCAGTACTTC.

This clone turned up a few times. CDR3 region: CASLASPNSNQPQHF. The CDR3 bases are TGTGCCAGCCTAGCCTCGCCTAATAGCAATCAGCCCCAGCATTTT. The chain joins TRBV6-5 to TRBJ1-5, with D hard to call. The CDR3 consists of 15 residues. Germline CDR1 reads MNHEY; CDR2 reads SVGAGI. The ends were cut back, 8 bases at V and 0 bases at J, with 14 bases in the middle.

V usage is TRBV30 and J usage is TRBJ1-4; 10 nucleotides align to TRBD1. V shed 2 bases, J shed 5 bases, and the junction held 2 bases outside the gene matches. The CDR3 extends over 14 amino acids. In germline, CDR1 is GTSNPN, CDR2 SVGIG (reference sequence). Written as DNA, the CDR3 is TGTGCCTGGAGTCGACAGGGGGCGAATGAAAAACTGTTTTTT. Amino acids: CAWSRQGANEKLFF. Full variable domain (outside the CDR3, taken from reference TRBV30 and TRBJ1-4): SQTIHQWPATLVQPVGSPLSLECTVEGTSNPNLYWYRQAAGRGLQLLFYSVGIGQISSEVPQNLSASRPQDRQFILSSKKLLLSDSGFYLCAWSRQGANEKLFFGSGTQLSVL.

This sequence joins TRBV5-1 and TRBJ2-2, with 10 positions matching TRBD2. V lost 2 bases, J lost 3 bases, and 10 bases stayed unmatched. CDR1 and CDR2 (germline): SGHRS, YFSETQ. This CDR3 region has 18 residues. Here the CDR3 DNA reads TGCGCCAGCAGCTTCTTGTCTAGCGGGAGAAGGGACACCGGGGAGCTGTTTTTT. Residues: CASSFLSSGRRDTGELFF.

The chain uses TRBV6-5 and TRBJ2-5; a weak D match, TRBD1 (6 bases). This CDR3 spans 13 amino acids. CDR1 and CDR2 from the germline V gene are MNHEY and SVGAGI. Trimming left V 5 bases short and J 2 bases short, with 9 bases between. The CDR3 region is CASSRQEQETQYF. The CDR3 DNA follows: TGTGCCAGCAGTCGACAGGAGCAAGAGACCCAGTACTTC.

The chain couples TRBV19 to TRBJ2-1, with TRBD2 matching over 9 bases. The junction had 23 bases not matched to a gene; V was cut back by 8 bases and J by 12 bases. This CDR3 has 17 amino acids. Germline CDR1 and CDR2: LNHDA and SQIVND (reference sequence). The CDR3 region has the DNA TGTGCCAGTGGTGGGGCCCTTGGTAGCGGGAGTTTCTCAGGGCAGTTCTTC. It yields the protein CASGGALGSGSFSGQFF.

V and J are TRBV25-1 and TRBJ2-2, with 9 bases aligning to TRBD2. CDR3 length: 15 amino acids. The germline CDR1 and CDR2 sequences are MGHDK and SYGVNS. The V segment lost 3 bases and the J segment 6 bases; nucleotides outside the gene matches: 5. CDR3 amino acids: CASSDGGLAAGELFF. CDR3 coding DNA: TGTGCCAGCAGTGATGGGGGACTAGCCGCCGGGGAGCTGTTTTTT.

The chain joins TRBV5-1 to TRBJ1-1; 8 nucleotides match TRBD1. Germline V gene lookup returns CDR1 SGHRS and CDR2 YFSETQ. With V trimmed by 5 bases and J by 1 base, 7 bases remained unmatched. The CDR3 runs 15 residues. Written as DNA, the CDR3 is TGCGCCAGCAGTGCGACCGGGACAGGGAACACTGAAGCTTTCTTT. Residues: CASSATGTGNTEAFF.

The CDR3 protein is CASSRLTAKSMNTEAFF. CDR3 nucleotide sequence: TGTGCCAGCAGTCGCCTGACAGCTAAGTCCATGAACACTGAAGCTTTCTTT. The chain combines TRBV27 with TRBJ1-1, with TRBD1 as a possible D gene (5 bases). With 5 bases removed from V and 0 bases from J, the gap between germline ends came to 19 bases. CDR3 length equals 17 residues. The V gene's germline CDR1 is MNHEY and CDR2 SMNVEV (reference sequence).

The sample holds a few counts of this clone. CDR3 in amino acids: CASSADRSKRGGYTF. The CDR3 coding sequence is TGTGCCAGTAGTGCGGACAGGTCTAAGAGGGGAGGCTACACCTTC. V and J are TRBV19 and TRBJ1-2; 7 bases map to TRBD1. Germline CDR1 and CDR2: LNHDA and SQIVND (reference sequence). The CDR3 loop spans 15 amino acids. Germline trimming cut 5 bases from V and 8 bases from J; bases unmatched to any gene: 14.

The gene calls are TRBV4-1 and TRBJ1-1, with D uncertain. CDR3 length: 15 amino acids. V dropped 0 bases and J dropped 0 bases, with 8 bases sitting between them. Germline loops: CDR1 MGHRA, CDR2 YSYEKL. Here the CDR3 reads CASSQDAEVNTEAFF. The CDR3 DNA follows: TGCGCCAGCAGCCAAGATGCAGAAGTGAACACTGAAGCTTTCTTT.

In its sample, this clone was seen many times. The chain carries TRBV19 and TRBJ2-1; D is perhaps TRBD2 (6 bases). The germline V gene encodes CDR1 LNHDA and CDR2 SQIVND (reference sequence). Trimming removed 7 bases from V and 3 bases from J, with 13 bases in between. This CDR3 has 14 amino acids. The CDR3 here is CASIGVSGYNEQFF. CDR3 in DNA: TGTGCCAGTATCGGGGTTAGCGGCTACAATGAGCAGTTCTTC.

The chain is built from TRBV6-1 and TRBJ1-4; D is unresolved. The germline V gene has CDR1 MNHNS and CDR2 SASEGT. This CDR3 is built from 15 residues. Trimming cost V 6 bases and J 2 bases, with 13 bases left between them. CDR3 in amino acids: CASSPAPGTNEKLFF. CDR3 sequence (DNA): TGTGCCAGCAGCCCGGCGCCGGGGACTAATGAAAAACTGTTTTTT.

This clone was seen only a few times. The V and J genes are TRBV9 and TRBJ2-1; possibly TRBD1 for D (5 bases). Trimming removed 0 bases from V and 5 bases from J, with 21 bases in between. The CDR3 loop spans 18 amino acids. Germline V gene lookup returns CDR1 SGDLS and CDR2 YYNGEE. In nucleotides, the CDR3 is TGTGCCAGCAGCGTAGCCCTCCTCGAAGGGGCTAACGACAATGAGCAGTTCTTC. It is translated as CASSVALLEGANDNEQFF.

CDR3 coding DNA: TGCGCCAGCTCCCCGGGACAGGGTACCAATCAGCCCCAGCATTTT. Encoded protein: CASSPGQGTNQPQHF. This rearrangement joins TRBV4-1 to TRBJ1-5; 9 bases map to TRBD1. V shed 8 bases, J shed 3 bases, and the junction held 8 bases outside the gene matches. The CDR3 covers 15 residues. From germline, CDR1 is MGHRA and CDR2 YSYEKL.

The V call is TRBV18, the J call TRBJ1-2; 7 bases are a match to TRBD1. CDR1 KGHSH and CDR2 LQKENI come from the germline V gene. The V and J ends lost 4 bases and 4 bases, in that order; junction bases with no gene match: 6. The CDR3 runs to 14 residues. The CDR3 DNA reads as TGTGCCAGCTCACAGGGAGACAGGGTCTATGGCTACACCTTC. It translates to CASSQGDRVYGYTF.

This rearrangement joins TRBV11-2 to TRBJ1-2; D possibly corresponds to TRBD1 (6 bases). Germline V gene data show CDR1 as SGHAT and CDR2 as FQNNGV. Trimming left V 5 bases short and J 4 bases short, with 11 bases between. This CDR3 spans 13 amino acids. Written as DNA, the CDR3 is TGTGCCAGCAGCCCCGGGGGGGCCTATGGCTACACCTTC. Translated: CASSPGGAYGYTF. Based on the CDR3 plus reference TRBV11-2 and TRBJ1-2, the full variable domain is EAGVAQSPRYKIIEKRQSVAFWCNPISGHATLYWYQQILGQGPKLLIQFQNNGVVDDSQLPKDRFSAERLKGVDSTLKIQPAKLEDSAVYLCASSPGGAYGYTFGSGTRLTVV.

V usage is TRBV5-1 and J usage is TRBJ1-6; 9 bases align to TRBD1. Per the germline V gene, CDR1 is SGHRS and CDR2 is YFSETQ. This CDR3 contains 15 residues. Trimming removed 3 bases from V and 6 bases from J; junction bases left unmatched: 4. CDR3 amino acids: CASSSGQGINSPLHF. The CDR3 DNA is TGCGCCAGCAGCTCAGGACAGGGGATTAATTCACCCCTCCACTTT.

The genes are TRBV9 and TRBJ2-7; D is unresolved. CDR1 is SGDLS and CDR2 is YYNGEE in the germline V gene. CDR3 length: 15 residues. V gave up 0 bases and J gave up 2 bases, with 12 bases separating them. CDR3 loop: CASSVAAEAPYEQYF. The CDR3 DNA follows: TGTGCCAGCAGCGTAGCCGCTGAGGCACCCTACGAGCAGTACTTC.

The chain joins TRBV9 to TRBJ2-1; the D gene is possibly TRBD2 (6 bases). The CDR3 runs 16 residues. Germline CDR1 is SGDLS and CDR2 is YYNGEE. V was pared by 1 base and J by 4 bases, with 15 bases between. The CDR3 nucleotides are TGTGCCAGCAGCGTAAAGGTGGGGACTGGATACAATGAGCAGTTCTTC. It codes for CASSVKVGTGYNEQFF.

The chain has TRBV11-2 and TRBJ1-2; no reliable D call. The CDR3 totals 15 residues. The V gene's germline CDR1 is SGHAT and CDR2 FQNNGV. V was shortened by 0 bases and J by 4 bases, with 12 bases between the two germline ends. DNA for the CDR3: TGTGCCAGCAGCTTAGATGGCGCGGCGATCTATGGCTACACCTTC. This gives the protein CASSLDGAAIYGYTF.

CDR3 in DNA: TGTGCCAGCAGTGAACGGTACGGCGGTTCACCCCTCCACTTT. Its translation is CASSERYGGSPLHF. The gene calls are TRBV6-4 and TRBJ1-6; no definite D call. The CDR3 runs to 14 residues. Deletions cut 3 bases from V and 9 bases from J, with 12 bases between. Germline V gene lookup returns CDR1 MRHNA and CDR2 SNTAGT.